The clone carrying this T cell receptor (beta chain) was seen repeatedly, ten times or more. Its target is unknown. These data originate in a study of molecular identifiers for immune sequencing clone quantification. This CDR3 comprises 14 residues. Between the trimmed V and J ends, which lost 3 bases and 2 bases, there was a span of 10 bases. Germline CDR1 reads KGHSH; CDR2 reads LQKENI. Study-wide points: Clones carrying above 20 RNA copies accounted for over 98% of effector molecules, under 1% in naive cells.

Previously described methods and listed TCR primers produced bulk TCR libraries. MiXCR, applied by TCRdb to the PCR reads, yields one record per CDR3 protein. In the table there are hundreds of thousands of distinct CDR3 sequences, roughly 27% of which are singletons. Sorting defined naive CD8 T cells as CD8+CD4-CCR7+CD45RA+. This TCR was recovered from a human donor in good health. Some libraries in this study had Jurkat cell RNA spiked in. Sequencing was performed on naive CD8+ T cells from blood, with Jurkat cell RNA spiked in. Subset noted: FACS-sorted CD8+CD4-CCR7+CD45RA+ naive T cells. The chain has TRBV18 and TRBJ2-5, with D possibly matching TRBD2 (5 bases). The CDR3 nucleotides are TGTGCCAGCTCACCGATAAGCGGACAAGAGACCCAGTACTTC. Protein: CASSPISGQETQYF.